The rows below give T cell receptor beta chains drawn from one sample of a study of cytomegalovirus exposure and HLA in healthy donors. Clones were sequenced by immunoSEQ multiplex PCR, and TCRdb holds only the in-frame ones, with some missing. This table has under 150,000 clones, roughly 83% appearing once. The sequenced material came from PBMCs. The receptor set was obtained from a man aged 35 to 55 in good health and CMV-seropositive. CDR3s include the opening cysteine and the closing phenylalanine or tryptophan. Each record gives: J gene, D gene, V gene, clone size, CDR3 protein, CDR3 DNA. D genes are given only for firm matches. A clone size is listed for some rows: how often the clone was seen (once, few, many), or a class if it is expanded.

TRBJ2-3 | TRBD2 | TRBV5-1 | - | CASTTSGGPDTQYF | TGCGCCAGCACGACTAGCGGGGGTCCAGATACGCAGTATTTT
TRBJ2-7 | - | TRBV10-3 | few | CAISESGGREQYF | TGTGCCATCAGTGAGTCAGGGGGACGCGAGCAGTACTTC
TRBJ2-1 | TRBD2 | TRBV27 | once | CASSFMERASGYNEQFF | TGTGCCAGCAGTTTCATGGAGAGAGCTAGCGGCTACAATGAGCAGTTCTTC
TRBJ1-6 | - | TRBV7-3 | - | CASSSEGRSPLHF | TGTGCCAGCAGCTCGGAGGGACGTTCACCCCTCCACTTT
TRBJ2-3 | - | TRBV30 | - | CAWTNGRFLGDTQYF | TGTGCCTGGACAAACGGCAGGTTTTTGGGAGATACGCAGTATTTT
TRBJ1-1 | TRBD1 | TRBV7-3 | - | CASSSDRVTEAFF | TGTGCCAGCAGCTCCGACAGGGTCACTGAAGCTTTCTTT
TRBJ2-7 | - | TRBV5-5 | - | CASSFSEYYEQYF | TGTGCCAGCAGCTTCTCAGAATACTACGAGCAGTACTTC
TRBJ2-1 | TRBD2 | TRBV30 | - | CAWVGWASGGQSSYNEQFF | TGTGCCTGGGTGGGCTGGGCTAGCGGGGGCCAGAGCTCCTACAATGAGCAGTTCTTC
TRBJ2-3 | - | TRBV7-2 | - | CASSFAGTNTDTQYF | TGTGCCAGCAGCTTTGCCGGGACAAACACAGATACGCAGTATTTT
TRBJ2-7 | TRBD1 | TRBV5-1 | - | CASSLDRGNYEQYF | TGCGCCAGCAGCTTGGACAGGGGGAATTACGAGCAGTACTTC
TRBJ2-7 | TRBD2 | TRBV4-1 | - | CASSLRLAASYEQYF | TGCGCCAGCAGCCTCAGACTAGCGGCCTCCTACGAGCAGTACTTC
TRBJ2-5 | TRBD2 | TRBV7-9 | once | CASSRGDGANRETQYF | TGTGCCAGCAGCCGGGGGGATGGGGCCAACCGAGAGACCCAGTACTTC
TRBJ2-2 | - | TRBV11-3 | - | CASRRGGGTYTGELFF | TGTGCCAGCAGGAGGGGGGGCGGGACTTACACCGGGGAGCTGTTTTTT
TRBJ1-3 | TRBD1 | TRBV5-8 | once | CASSRDRSDASTIYF | TGTGCCAGCAGCCGGGACAGATCGGACGCATCTACCATATATTTT
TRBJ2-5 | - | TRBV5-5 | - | CASSSGGEETQYF | TGTGCCAGCAGCTCCGGAGGGGAAGAGACCCAGTACTTC
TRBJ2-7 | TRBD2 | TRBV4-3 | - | CASSQEIGTMAYEQYF | TGCGCCAGCAGCCAAGAAATCGGGACTATGGCCTACGAGCAGTACTTC
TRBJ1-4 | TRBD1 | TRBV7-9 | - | CASSSPRGDRDGEKLFF | TGTGCCAGCAGCTCGCCCCGGGGGGACAGGGATGGTGAAAAACTGTTTTTT
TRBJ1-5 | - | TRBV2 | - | CASRPYGQYQPQHF | TGTGCCAGTAGGCCGTACGGACAGTATCAGCCCCAGCATTTT